The 29 T cell receptor beta chains reported below all come from one sample, sequenced in a study of CD8+ T cells in alopecia areata. As the sequencing template, cDNA was produced by extracting RNA and reverse transcribing it. Sequenced by immunoSEQ multiplex PCR; TCRdb stores in-frame clones only, minus some. Altogether roughly 190,000 clones are present, 50% to 60% being singletons, with the ten largest covering about 3%. As to treatment: oral pan-JAK inhibitor, 5-10 mg twice daily. The sequences come from CD4+ T cells sorted from blood, collected at week 4, from a patient treated with tofacitinib. The receptors derive from a human donor with alopecia areata.

The chain carries TRBV5-1 and TRBJ2-7, with a tentative D call TRBD1 (6 bases). CDR3 length: 14 amino acids. Germline V gene data show CDR1 as SGHRS and CDR2 as YFSETQ. The ends were cut back, 4 bases at V and 5 bases at J, with 16 bases in the middle. CDR3 bases: TGCGCCAGCAGCCGCGACAGGAATACGGACGAGCAGTACTTC. Translating it yields CASSRDRNTDEQYF.

CDR3 residues: CASSVDRQKGNQPQHF. The CDR3 DNA follows: TGCGCCAGCAGCGTCGATCGGCAAAAGGGCAATCAGCCCCAGCATTTT. This rearrangement joins TRBV5-1 to TRBJ1-5, with D uncertain. V was trimmed by 4 bases and J by 2 bases, leaving 16 bases between them. Germline-derived CDR1 and CDR2 are SGHRS and YFSETQ. The CDR3 spans 16 residues.

V is TRBV29-1 and J is TRBJ1-5; D uncertain. The V gene lost 7 bases and the J gene lost 7 bases, with 5 bases spanning the gap. There are 9 residues in the CDR3. Germline CDR1 SQVTM, CDR2 ANQGSEA. The CDR3 is CSAGQPQHF. Written as DNA, the CDR3 is TGCAGCGCCGGACAGCCCCAGCATTTT. Drawing the rest from reference TRBV29-1 and TRBJ1-5, the complete variable domain is SAVISQKPSRDICQRGTSLTIQCQVDSQVTMMFWYRQQPGQSLTLIATANQGSEATYESGFVIDKFPISRPNLTFSTLTVSNMSPEDSSIYLCSAGQPQHFGDGTRLSIL.

This CDR3 is CAWSPGSSYNQPQHF. DNA of the CDR3: TGTGCCTGGAGTCCTGGTTCAAGTTACAATCAGCCCCAGCATTTT. The V gene is TRBV30, the J gene TRBJ1-5, with D hard to call. The CDR3 length is 15 residues. Germline values: CDR1 GTSNPN, CDR2 SVGIG (reference sequence). Trimming pared 2 bases from V and 3 bases from J, leaving 14 bases between.

This chain links TRBV11-2 with TRBJ2-3; TRBD2 aligns across 11 bases. Per germline, CDR1 SGHAT and CDR2 FQNNGV. V lost 3 bases, J lost 3 bases, and 5 bases stayed unmatched. The CDR3 contains 16 residues. DNA for the CDR3: TGTGCCAGCAGCTTTCCTAGCGGGGGGTTTACAGATACGCAGTATTTT. Translation: CASSFPSGGFTDTQYF.

Remarks on this clone: An end of the junction does not agree with germline; a read error may underlie this. The rearrangement links TRBV30 to TRBJ2-1, with 10 bases lining up with TRBD2. Germline V lookup: CDR1 GTSNPN, CDR2 SVGIG (reference sequence). CDR3 size: 12 residues. This CDR3 is CAAGGFYNEQFF. The CDR3 DNA is TGCGCAGCGGGGGGGTTCTACAATGAGCAGTTCTTC.

This clone is a singleton in its sample. This rearrangement joins TRBV7-9 to TRBJ2-7, with D unclear. Germline V gives CDR1 SEHNR, CDR2 FQNEAQ (reference sequence). Trimming shortened V by 6 bases and J by 0 bases, and 12 bases separated the two germline ends. There are 14 residues in the CDR3. The CDR3 spells CASSPSALSYEQYF. In DNA, the CDR3 is TGTGCCAGCAGTCCCAGTGCCCTCTCCTACGAGCAGTACTTC.

In regard to this clone: Other DNA sequences in the same sample also yield this CDR3. The V call is TRBV30, the J call TRBJ2-3; D unclear. Trimming took 0 bases from V and 5 from J, leaving 3 bases between them. The length of the CDR3 is 11 residues. CDR1 GTSNPN and CDR2 SVGIG come from the germline V gene (reference sequence). CDR3 nucleotide sequence: TGTGCCTGGAGTGTCCTAGATACGCAGTATTTT. Its protein product is CAWSVLDTQYF.

DNA for the CDR3: TGCGCCAGCAGCCAAGAAGGGGTCGGTGAGCAGTTCTTC. It specifies CASSQEGVGEQFF. The chain combines TRBV4-3 with TRBJ2-1, with D possibly TRBD1 on 5 matching bases. Germline CDR1 reads LGHNA; CDR2 reads YSLEER. Trimming took 0 bases from V and 9 from J, leaving 9 bases between them. The CDR3 sequence is 13 residues long.

This clone appeared a few times. The chain joins TRBV11-3 to TRBJ2-7; 9 bases are a match to TRBD1. The CDR3 contains 15 residues. Germline CDR1 and CDR2: SGHNT and YENEEA. Losses at the gene ends were 3 bases for V and 2 bases for J; bases not matched to a gene: 5. CDR3 sequence (DNA): TGTGCCAGCAGCTTCATGGGACAGGGCCCCTACGAGCAGTACTTC. The encoded protein is CASSFMGQGPYEQYF.

The rearrangement uses TRBV27 and TRBJ1-1, with TRBD1 identical over 7 bases. The CDR3 totals 12 residues. Germline V CDR1 and CDR2: MNHEY, SMNVEV (reference sequence). J gave up 10 bases and V 3 bases, and 5 bases lay outside the gene matches. Written as DNA, the CDR3 is TGTGCCAGCAGTTTTAGGGGGCGGGGAGCTTTCTTT. Its protein product is CASSFRGRGAFF.

V gene TRBV15 combines with J gene TRBJ1-5; no clear D. Germline values: CDR1 LNHNV, CDR2 YYDKDF (reference sequence). The V and J ends lost 0 bases and 0 bases respectively, with 6 bases between them. CDR3 length equals 15 residues. CDR3 sequence reads: CATSRDQTSNQPQHF. The CDR3, as DNA: TGTGCCACCAGCAGAGACCAGACTAGCAATCAGCCCCAGCATTTT.

V usage is TRBV4-3 and J usage is TRBJ2-3; tentative D call: TRBD2 (7 bases). Germline V CDR1 and CDR2: LGHNA, YSLEER. This CDR3 is 15 amino acids long. V lost 3 bases to trimming and J lost 2 bases, with 12 bases between them. The CDR3 sequence is CASSQRGLPTDTQYF. The CDR3 DNA reads as TGCGCCAGCAGCCAGCGGGGGCTTCCCACAGATACGCAGTATTTT.

CDR3 coding DNA: TGCAGCGTAGGAGTCGGGGCCGACTATGGCTACACCTTC. It yields the protein CSVGVGADYGYTF. The rearrangement links TRBV29-1 to TRBJ1-2, with D perhaps TRBD1 (5 bases). Trimming removed 6 bases at V and 3 bases at J, with 14 bases between. Germline V gene data show CDR1 as SQVTM and CDR2 as ANQGSEA. This CDR3 has 13 amino acids.

The J gene is TRBJ2-5, the V gene TRBV27, with D uncertain. The CDR3 extends over 14 amino acids. V gave up 3 bases and J gave up 0 bases, with 8 bases separating them. The germline V gene encodes CDR1 MNHEY and CDR2 SMNVEV (reference sequence). The CDR3, as DNA: TGTGCCAGCAGTTTTGACGGGTACCAAGAGACCCAGTACTTC. It encodes CASSFDGYQETQYF.

On this clone itself: The same CDR3 also results from other DNA sequences found in this sample. This chain joins TRBV29-1 and TRBJ2-7; 9 bases are shared with TRBD1. The germline gives CDR1 SQVTM, CDR2 ANQGSEA. The trim removed 3 bases at V and 4 bases at J, leaving 4 bases unmatched. The CDR3 contains 13 residues. CDR3 sequence: CSVEPGQGYEQYF. The CDR3 coding sequence is TGCAGCGTTGAGCCGGGACAGGGTTACGAGCAGTACTTC.

CDR3 sequence reads: CASSDGGAAINGYTF. Here the CDR3 DNA reads TGTGCCAGCAGTGACGGTGGGGCGGCGATCAATGGCTACACCTTC. V is TRBV6-4 and J is TRBJ1-2, with D maybe TRBD1 (5 bases). V lost 2 bases to trimming and J lost 6 bases, with 16 bases between them. CDR1 MRHNA and CDR2 SNTAGT come from the germline V gene. The CDR3 extends over 15 amino acids.

V gene TRBV5-4 combines with J gene TRBJ1-1, with TRBD1 identical over 11 bases. Germline CDR1 and CDR2: SGHNT and YYREEE (reference sequence). The CDR3 has 16 residues. The V and J ends lost 4 bases and 0 bases, in that order; junction bases with no gene match: 5. This chain's CDR3 is CASSVGQGAMNTEAFF. The CDR3, as DNA: TGTGCCAGCAGCGTAGGACAGGGGGCTATGAACACTGAAGCTTTCTTT.

The chain combines TRBV28 with TRBJ2-5; D remains ambiguous. CDR3 length: 14 amino acids. Trimming removed 3 bases at V and 4 bases at J, with 12 bases between. Germline V lookup: CDR1 MDHEN, CDR2 SYDVKM. CDR3 amino acids: CASSLAGLGETQYF. CDR3 DNA: TGTGCCAGCAGTTTGGCCGGGTTAGGAGAGACCCAGTACTTC.

The chain joins TRBV2 to TRBJ2-3; TRBD2 might be the D (6 bases). CDR1 and CDR2 (germline): SNHLY, FYNNEI. The CDR3 is made up of 13 amino acids. Trimming removed 6 bases at V and 4 bases at J, with 11 bases between. DNA of the CDR3: TGTGCCAGCAGCGGGGGATGGCCAGATACGCAGTATTTT. This gives the protein CASSGGWPDTQYF.

The chain recombines TRBV30 with TRBJ1-1; no clear D gene. Trimming stripped 1 base from V and 1 base from J, with 10 bases between. Germline CDR1 and CDR2: GTSNPN and SVGIG (reference sequence). The length of the CDR3 is 14 residues. The CDR3 loop reads CAWSADTGNTEAFF. The CDR3 DNA sequence: TGTGCCTGGAGTGCCGACACGGGGAACACTGAAGCTTTCTTT.

This clone has only a few counts. The chain couples TRBV6-6 to TRBJ1-3, with unresolved D. The germline gives CDR1 MNHNY, CDR2 SVGAGI (reference sequence). The CDR3 totals 14 residues. The V gene lost 7 bases and the J gene lost 2 bases, with 12 bases spanning the gap. The DNA of the CDR3 is TGTGCCAGCACCACCGGAGGGCCTGGAAACACCATATATTTT. Its translation: CASTTGGPGNTIYF.

The chain employs TRBV10-3 and TRBJ1-2, with a tentative D call TRBD1 (5 bases). The germline gives CDR1 ENHRY, CDR2 SYGVKD. The CDR3 spans 13 residues. V lost 4 bases and J lost 8, with 14 bases in between. The CDR3 loop is CAISGTGRDGYTF. Here the CDR3 DNA reads TGTGCCATCAGTGGGACGGGGAGGGACGGCTACACCTTC.

The gene calls are TRBV5-1 and TRBJ1-6; D uncertain. The CDR3 sequence is 15 residues long. V was clipped by 0 bases and J by 8 bases, with 12 bases between them. In germline, CDR1 is SGHRS, CDR2 YFSETQ. CDR3 residues: CASSLDGQQYSPLHF. The DNA for the CDR3 is TGCGCCAGCAGCTTGGATGGGCAGCAGTATTCACCCCTCCACTTT.

The rearrangement uses TRBV29-1 and TRBJ1-1; no firm D call. This CDR3 comprises 12 residues. V lost 2 bases and J lost 8, with 12 bases in between. Germline CDR1 SQVTM, CDR2 ANQGSEA. CDR3 in DNA: TGCAGCGTTGAACTTAGTGTTGGGGAAGCTTTCTTT. Amino acids: CSVELSVGEAFF.

The chain combines TRBV30 with TRBJ1-4; D gene unclear. The germline CDR1 and CDR2 sequences are GTSNPN and SVGIG (reference sequence). CDR3 length: 14 residues. Trimming left V 0 bases short and J 7 bases short, with 12 bases between. As DNA, the CDR3 is TGTGCCTGGAGTGTAGGGCCAGGCCGTGAAAAACTGTTTTTT. Its translation is CAWSVGPGREKLFF.

There are a few counts of this clone. The V call is TRBV5-1, the J call TRBJ2-7; D unresolved. The V gene lost 0 bases and the J gene lost 0 bases, with 7 bases spanning the gap. Germline V CDR1 and CDR2: SGHRS, YFSETQ. This CDR3 is 14 amino acids long. The CDR3 loop is CASSLVWSSYEQYF. The CDR3, as DNA: TGCGCCAGCAGCTTGGTTTGGTCCTCCTACGAGCAGTACTTC.

The chain has TRBV6-5 and TRBJ1-1; D is uncertain. CDR3 length: 14 residues. Germline V lookup: CDR1 MNHEY, CDR2 SVGAGI. Trimming shortened V by 2 bases and J by 2 bases, and 9 bases separated the two germline ends. This CDR3 reads CASSYKGPNTEAFF. The DNA for the CDR3 is TGTGCCAGCAGTTACAAGGGTCCCAACACTGAAGCTTTCTTT.

The chain has TRBV30 and TRBJ1-1; D is unresolved. CDR1 and CDR2 from the germline V gene are GTSNPN and SVGIG (reference sequence). There are 13 residues in the CDR3. With 3 bases removed from V and 0 bases from J, the gap between germline ends came to 8 bases. The CDR3 DNA is TGTGCCTGGAGGTACCAGTTGAACACTGAAGCTTTCTTT. It specifies CAWRYQLNTEAFF.